Below are 30 T cell receptor beta chains sequenced from a single sample in a study of blood T cell repertoires in COVID-19. Profiled with immunoSEQ multiplex PCR; TCRdb holds only in-frame clones, not every one. The sample consists of roughly 200,000 clones, 84% of them appearing once. Material for sequencing was peripheral blood. Source of these receptors: a woman aged 65 to 85 with active or convalescent COVID-19.

V is TRBV6-5 and J is TRBJ1-1, with D unclear. There are 14 residues in the CDR3. Germline CDR1 and CDR2: MNHEY and SVGAGI. V was trimmed by 0 bases and J by 4 bases, leaving 9 bases between them. CDR3 sequence reads: CASSYSPGTTEAFF. CDR3 nucleotide sequence: TGTGCCAGCAGTTACTCGCCAGGTACCACTGAAGCTTTCTTT.

This chain joins TRBV6-5 and TRBJ1-6, with a possible D match to TRBD1 (5 bases). Germline values: CDR1 MNHEY, CDR2 SVGAGI. The CDR3 has 14 residues. Trimming shortened V by 6 bases and J by 7 bases, and 13 bases separated the two germline ends. This CDR3 reads CASRVDMTNSPLHF. As DNA, the CDR3 is TGTGCCAGCAGAGTGGACATGACCAATTCACCCCTCCACTTT.

The chain combines TRBV5-6 with TRBJ1-2; 7 bases are shared with TRBD1. The CDR3 spans 16 residues. The V and J ends lost 1 base and 4 bases, in that order; junction bases with no gene match: 10. Germline V lookup: CDR1 SGHDT, CDR2 YYEEEE. CDR3 DNA: TGTGCCAGCAGCTTGAGGGGGCAGGGATATCCCTATGGCTACACCTTC. It translates to CASSLRGQGYPYGYTF. Full variable domain (remainder filled in from reference TRBV5-6 and TRBJ1-2): DAGVTQSPTHLIKTRGQQVTLRCSPKSGHDTVSWYQQALGQGPQFIFQYYEEEERQRGNFPDRFSGHQFPNYSSELNVNALLLGDSALYLCASSLRGQGYPYGYTFGSGTRLTVV.

The V gene is TRBV3-1 (or the pseudogene TRBV3-2), the J gene TRBJ1-3, with D perhaps matching TRBD1 (6 bases). Germline V gene lookup returns CDR1 LGHDT and CDR2 YNNKEL (reference sequence). The V and J ends lost 6 bases and 2 bases respectively, with 8 bases between them. CDR3 length equals 13 residues. The CDR3 nucleotides read TGTGCCAGCAGGGCAGGGGCTGGAAACACCATATATTTT. It specifies CASRAGAGNTIYF.

V gene TRBV19 combines with J gene TRBJ2-7; TRBD1 might be the D (6 bases). In germline, CDR1 is LNHDA, CDR2 SQIVND (reference sequence). V was clipped by 7 bases and J by 3 bases, with 22 bases between them. The CDR3 consists of 16 residues. The CDR3 DNA reads as TGTGCCAGTACCTCGATGGGGGCCATTAACCACTACGAGCAGTACTTC. It yields the protein CASTSMGAINHYEQYF.

The chain has TRBV9 and TRBJ2-7; tentatively, D is TRBD1 (5 bases). The CDR3 loop spans 16 amino acids. The V and J ends lost 0 bases and 5 bases respectively, with 18 bases between them. CDR1 SGDLS and CDR2 YYNGEE come from the germline V gene. CDR3 coding DNA: TGTGCCAGCAGCGTAGGGACCTTGGGGCTAGTTGACGAGCAGTACTTC. Residues: CASSVGTLGLVDEQYF.

This chain joins TRBV3-1 (or the pseudogene TRBV3-2) and TRBJ2-7, with 7 bases lining up with TRBD2. After removal of 4 bases from V and 5 bases from J, the junction contained 11 bases not matched to a gene. The CDR3 spans 15 residues. CDR1 and CDR2 from the germline V gene are LGHDT and YNNKEL (reference sequence). This chain's CDR3 is CASSRSGKAPHEQYF. CDR3 nucleotides: TGTGCCAGCAGCCGGAGCGGGAAGGCTCCCCACGAGCAGTACTTC.

The rearrangement links TRBV4-1 to TRBJ2-2; D may be TRBD1 (6 bases). V was cut by 4 bases and J by 1 base, with 10 bases left in between. Germline CDR1 reads MGHRA; CDR2 reads YSYEKL. The CDR3 totals 15 residues. The CDR3 loop is CASSLTDRNTGELFF. CDR3 DNA: TGCGCCAGCAGCCTCACGGACAGGAACACCGGGGAGCTGTTTTTT.

This chain joins TRBV28 and TRBJ2-1; TRBD2 matches at 10 bases. The CDR3 totals 16 residues. Germline values: CDR1 MDHEN, CDR2 SYDVKM. V lost 5 bases to trimming and J lost 3 bases; unmatched junction nucleotides: 7. Here the CDR3 reads CASSNLAGGLYNEQFF. The CDR3 bases are TGTGCCAGCAGTAACTTAGCGGGAGGTCTCTACAATGAGCAGTTCTTC.

The genes are TRBV9 and TRBJ1-2; the match to TRBD1 covers 7 bases. The CDR3 is made up of 17 amino acids. CDR1 SGDLS and CDR2 YYNGEE come from the germline V gene. J lost 0 bases, V lost 1 base, and 9 bases had no gene match. CDR3 sequence: CASSVSVRQGANYGYTF. The DNA for the CDR3 is TGTGCCAGCAGCGTATCGGTCAGACAGGGAGCTAACTATGGCTACACCTTC.

The V and J genes are TRBV6-1 and TRBJ1-2; 9 bases map to TRBD1. The CDR3 is 13 residues long. The ends lost 1 base at V and 8 bases at J; junction bases unmatched: 2. The V gene's germline CDR1 is MNHNS and CDR2 SASEGT. The CDR3 sequence: CASSEGQGEGYTF. The CDR3 DNA sequence: TGTGCCAGCAGTGAAGGACAGGGGGAAGGCTACACCTTC.

V gene TRBV7-8 combines with J gene TRBJ2-4; TRBD1 matches 7 bases. This CDR3 comprises 16 residues. The V and J ends lost 0 bases and 6 bases, in that order; junction bases with no gene match: 8. Germline CDR1 and CDR2: SGHVS and FQNEAQ. The CDR3 DNA reads TGTGCCAGCAGCTTAGCCATTAGGGGGCTTAGAAACATTCAGTACTTC. Translated: CASSLAIRGLRNIQYF. The full variable domain, its missing parts supplied by reference TRBV7-8 and TRBJ2-4, is GAGVSQSPRYKVAKRGQDVALRCDPISGHVSLFWYQQALGQGPEFLTYFQNEAQLDKSGLPSDRFFAERPEGSVSTLKIQRTQQEDSAVYLCASSLAIRGLRNIQYFGAGTRLSVL.

This sequence joins TRBV29-1 and TRBJ2-3; tentative D call: TRBD2 (7 bases). Looked up from germline, CDR1 is SQVTM and CDR2 is ANQGSEA. V was cut by 4 bases and J by 0 bases, with 14 bases left in between. The length of the CDR3 is 15 residues. The CDR3 protein is CSVGGPGGSTDTQYF. The CDR3 DNA reads as TGCAGCGTTGGGGGACCGGGGGGCAGCACAGATACGCAGTATTTT.

The genes are TRBV27 and TRBJ2-1, with TRBD2 matching over 7 bases. Germline values: CDR1 MNHEY, CDR2 SMNVEV (reference sequence). The CDR3 loop spans 16 amino acids. V lost 4 bases, J lost 4 bases, and 10 bases stayed unmatched. The CDR3 DNA sequence: TGTGCCAGCAGTTACTCCGCGGGACTATCATACAATGAGCAGTTCTTC. Its protein product is CASSYSAGLSYNEQFF.

The chain links TRBV28 to TRBJ1-2; D perhaps matches TRBD1 (6 bases). This CDR3 spans 15 amino acids. The V gene's germline CDR1 is MDHEN and CDR2 SYDVKM. The V and J ends lost 7 bases and 2 bases respectively, with 17 bases between them. CDR3 sequence (DNA): TGTGCCAGCAAAAACCCAGGGGATCGGAACTATGGCTACACCTTC. Protein product: CASKNPGDRNYGYTF.

The chain recombines TRBV2 with TRBJ1-6, with D hard to call. Germline-derived CDR1 and CDR2 are SNHLY and FYNNEI. Between the trimmed V and J ends, which lost 7 bases and 0 bases, there was a span of 4 bases. The CDR3 has 13 residues. CDR3 amino acids: CASTSSYNSPLHF. CDR3 sequence (DNA): TGTGCCAGCACCTCCTCCTATAATTCACCCCTCCACTTT.

This rearrangement joins TRBV5-1 to TRBJ2-1, with 10 nucleotides matching TRBD2. With 4 bases clipped from V and 2 bases from J, the junction kept 6 bases outside the gene matches. This CDR3 region has 16 residues. Germline assignment: CDR1 SGHRS and CDR2 YFSETQ. CDR3 DNA: TGCGCCAGCAGCAGGCTAGCGGGAGAGGCCTACAATGAGCAGTTCTTC. Encoded protein: CASSRLAGEAYNEQFF.

The chain combines TRBV3-1 (or the pseudogene TRBV3-2) with TRBJ2-1, with D possibly being TRBD1 (5 bases). CDR1 and CDR2 from the germline V gene are LGHDT and YNNKEL (reference sequence). Trimming removed 3 bases at V and 4 bases at J, with 25 bases between. This CDR3 has 19 amino acids. CDR3 sequence (DNA): TGTGCCAGCAGCCACCAAACGAGGATGAGACAGAGAAATTACAATGAGCAGTTCTTC. It translates to CASSHQTRMRQRNYNEQFF.

This rearrangement joins TRBV6-5 to TRBJ1-1; 7 bases fit TRBD1. Trimming took 8 bases from V and 0 from J; bases not matched to a gene: 9. This CDR3 has 15 amino acids. Germline V lookup: CDR1 MNHEY, CDR2 SVGAGI. Written as DNA, the CDR3 is TGTGCCAGCCGTCGACAGGGCACTATGAACACTGAAGCTTTCTTT. Protein sequence: CASRRQGTMNTEAFF.

The sample holds one count of this clone. The CDR3 region is CASRGYRDRGYEQYF. For the CDR3, the DNA is TGTGCCAGCAGGGGATACCGGGACAGGGGCTACGAGCAGTACTTC. The rearrangement uses TRBV2 and TRBJ2-7, with TRBD1 matching over 10 bases. CDR1 is SNHLY and CDR2 is FYNNEI in the germline V gene. The CDR3 totals 15 residues. V was clipped by 6 bases and J by 3 bases; unmatched bases: 8.

This chain connects TRBV14 to TRBJ2-1; D not resolved. Looked up from germline, CDR1 is SGHDN and CDR2 is FVKESK. This CDR3 spans 13 amino acids. With 5 bases removed from V and 4 bases from J, the gap between germline ends came to 9 bases. CDR3 nucleotide sequence: TGTGCCAGCAGCAGGCAGACTTACAATGAGCAGTTCTTC. Translation: CASSRQTYNEQFF. Using reference TRBV14 and TRBJ2-1 for the parts outside the CDR3, the full variable domain is EAGVTQFPSHSVIEKGQTVTLRCDPISGHDNLYWYRRVMGKEIKFLLHFVKESKQDESGMPNNRFLAERTGGTYSTLKVQPAELEDSGVYFCASSRQTYNEQFFGPGTRLTVL.

The J gene is TRBJ2-7, the V gene TRBV19, with 7 nucleotides matching TRBD1. Losses at the gene ends were 4 bases for V and 0 bases for J; bases not matched to a gene: 3. The CDR3 extends over 14 amino acids. CDR1 and CDR2 (germline): LNHDA, SQIVND (reference sequence). The CDR3 nucleotides are TGTGCCAGTAGTACCGGGACAGCCTCCTACGAGCAGTACTTC. Protein product: CASSTGTASYEQYF.

This chain joins TRBV5-6 and TRBJ1-2, with a weak D call TRBD1 (5 bases). V shed 2 bases and J shed 8 bases, with 19 bases lying between them. The CDR3 totals 15 residues. The germline gives CDR1 SGHDT, CDR2 YYEEEE. The chain's CDR3 is CASSLGADSWGGYTF. In nucleotides, the CDR3 is TGTGCCAGCAGCTTAGGGGCAGACAGTTGGGGCGGCTACACCTTC.

This chain connects TRBV27 to TRBJ1-1, with TRBD1 identical over 12 bases. CDR1 and CDR2 (germline): MNHEY, SMNVEV (reference sequence). CDR3 length equals 16 residues. With V trimmed by 5 bases and J by 4 bases, 8 bases remained unmatched. CDR3 amino acids: CASSLIAGQGATEAFF. The CDR3 nucleotides are TGTGCCAGCAGTCTTATCGCGGGACAGGGGGCCACTGAAGCTTTCTTT.

The chain carries TRBV2 and TRBJ1-5; D might be TRBD1 (6 bases). V dropped 8 bases and J dropped 6 bases, with 11 bases sitting between them. This CDR3 spans 12 amino acids. The germline V gene encodes CDR1 SNHLY and CDR2 FYNNEI. This CDR3 reads CASQGRGQPQHF. Here the CDR3 DNA reads TGTGCCAGCCAGGGGCGAGGTCAGCCCCAGCATTTT.

This clone was seen a single time. The chain joins TRBV19 to TRBJ1-1, with D possibly TRBD1 on 5 matching bases. The CDR3 runs to 15 residues. Germline CDR1 reads LNHDA; CDR2 reads SQIVND (reference sequence). V was shortened by 2 bases and J by 3 bases, with 13 bases between the two germline ends. The CDR3 protein is CASSISPGSDTEAFF. The CDR3 coding sequence is TGTGCCAGTAGTATAAGTCCAGGGTCGGACACTGAAGCTTTCTTT.

This sequence joins TRBV23-1 and TRBJ1-2; D possibly corresponds to TRBD1 (6 bases). TRBV23-1 is an ORF; its function is uncertain. Trimming removed 3 bases at V and 6 bases at J, with 20 bases between. CDR3 length equals 16 residues. CDR3 region: CASSHPTDRLSHGYTF. The CDR3, as DNA: TGCGCCAGCAGTCATCCTACTGACAGGCTCAGTCATGGCTACACCTTC.

The V call is TRBV5-1, the J call TRBJ2-2; no clear D. Germline V gene sequence: CDR1 SGHRS, CDR2 YFSETQ. This CDR3 spans 13 amino acids. The V end lost 0 bases, the J end lost 6 bases, and 6 bases lay between the germline ends. The CDR3 sequence: CASSLDFSGELFF. The CDR3 DNA reads as TGCGCCAGCAGCTTGGATTTCTCCGGGGAGCTGTTTTTT. The full variable domain, with the rest looked up from reference TRBV5-1 and TRBJ2-2, is KAGVTQTPRYLIKTRGQQVTLSCSPISGHRSVSWYQQTPGQGLQFLFEYFSETQRNKGNFPGRFSGRQFSNSRSEMNVSTLELGDSALYLCASSLDFSGELFFGEGSRLTVL.

The V and J genes are TRBV9 and TRBJ2-5, with D maybe TRBD1 (6 bases). CDR3 size: 12 residues. The V end lost 5 bases, the J end lost 4 bases, and 9 bases lay between the germline ends. Germline assignment: CDR1 SGDLS and CDR2 YYNGEE. CDR3 amino acids: CASRGAGETQYF. The DNA of the CDR3 is TGTGCCAGCAGGGGGGCAGGAGAGACCCAGTACTTC. The full variable domain, rest sourced from reference TRBV9 and TRBJ2-5, is DSGVTQTPKHLITATGQRVTLRCSPRSGDLSVYWYQQSLDQGLQFLIQYYNGEERAKGNILERFSAQQFPDLHSELNLSSLELGDSALYFCASRGAGETQYFGPGTRLLVL.

The J gene is TRBJ1-1, the V gene TRBV6-1; D gene unclear. The CDR3 sequence is 11 residues long. CDR1 and CDR2 from the germline V gene are MNHNS and SASEGT. The V end was cut by 1 base, the J end by 10 bases, with 7 bases between. The CDR3 DNA sequence: TGTGCCAGCAGTGAAGAGGGAGGAGCTTTCTTT. Translation: CASSEEGGAFF.